Presented here are 10 T cell receptor beta chains from one specimen sequenced in a study of cytotoxic CD8 clonotypes in ibrutinib-treated CLL. Data came from immunoSEQ multiplex PCR; TCRdb stores just in-frame clones and leaves some out. The sample includes some 200,000 clones, approximately 79% of them seen just once. The sample was PBMCs, taken after 12 months of ibrutinib treatment. The receptor source for this set is a human donor with chronic lymphocytic leukemia.

This clone was recorded once. The chain uses TRBV6-5 and TRBJ2-7, with 8 bases fitting TRBD1. V gave up 5 bases and J gave up 5 bases; unmatched junction bases: 8. The length of the CDR3 is 14 residues. CDR1 is MNHEY, CDR2 SVGAGI, per germline. The DNA of the CDR3 is TGTGCCAGCAGTCACCGACAGGGGCGCAACGAGCAGTACTTC. It specifies CASSHRQGRNEQYF.

The V gene is TRBV13, the J gene TRBJ1-1; 7 nucleotides align to TRBD1. Looked up from germline, CDR1 is PRHDT and CDR2 is FYEKMQ (reference sequence). The trim removed 6 bases at V and 5 bases at J, leaving 6 bases unmatched. The CDR3 loop spans 13 amino acids. CDR3 sequence reads: CASSWTGETEAFF. In DNA, the CDR3 is TGTGCCAGCAGTTGGACAGGTGAGACTGAAGCTTTCTTT. The whole variable domain, filled in from reference TRBV13 and TRBJ1-1, reads AAGVIQSPRHLIKEKRETATLKCYPIPRHDTVYWYQQGPGQDPQFLISFYEKMQSDKGSIPDRFSAQQFSDYHSELNMSSLELGDSALYFCASSWTGETEAFFGQGTRLTVV.

The chain uses TRBV5-1 and TRBJ1-1; tentatively, D is TRBD1 (5 bases). V shed 1 base and J shed 5 bases, with 9 bases lying between them. The CDR3 runs 13 residues. In germline, CDR1 is SGHRS, CDR2 YFSETQ. In nucleotides, the CDR3 is TGCGCCAGCAGCTTGAGGGGAGGAACTGAAGCTTTCTTT. Residues: CASSLRGGTEAFF.

This clone has just one count. The chain has TRBV2 and TRBJ1-5, with D maybe TRBD1 (5 bases). Deletions cut 0 bases from V and 4 bases from J, with 10 bases between. CDR3 length: 15 amino acids. From germline, CDR1 is SNHLY and CDR2 FYNNEI. CDR3 nucleotide sequence: TGTGCCAGCAGTGAAGCGCTTCGGGGGAATCAGCCCCAGCATTTT. This codes for CASSEALRGNQPQHF.

This clone has a single count. One end of the junction fails to match germline, which may point to a read error. The CDR3 nucleotides read TGCGCCAGCAGCTCGCGACAGGTTCCTCTGAGAATATACTTT. Translated: CASSSRQVPLRIYF. The V and J genes are TRBV5-1 and TRBJ1-3; tentative D call: TRBD1 (6 bases). The CDR3 covers 14 residues. CDR1 is SGHRS, CDR2 YFSETQ, per germline.

This clone was found a few times. The chain carries TRBV28 and TRBJ2-1; TRBD2 aligns across 9 bases. Germline-derived CDR1 and CDR2 are MDHEN and SYDVKM. V dropped 3 bases and J dropped 8; count of bases not matched to a gene: 5. The CDR3 loop spans 14 amino acids. CDR3 residues: CASSLGGRAHEQFF. DNA of the CDR3: TGTGCCAGCAGTTTGGGCGGGAGGGCCCATGAGCAGTTCTTC.

The genes are TRBV10-3 and TRBJ2-1, with 9 bases matching TRBD1. This CDR3 region has 14 residues. V shed 6 bases and J 6 bases; nucleotides not matched to a gene: 6. The germline V gene has CDR1 ENHRY and CDR2 SYGVKD. CDR3 in amino acids: CAIRGTGQFNEQFF. CDR3 bases: TGTGCCATCAGGGGGACAGGGCAGTTCAATGAGCAGTTCTTC.

This chain uses TRBV5-1 with TRBJ2-7; D gene uncertain. Germline loops: CDR1 SGHRS, CDR2 YFSETQ. Trimming removed 7 bases from V and 1 base from J, with 15 bases in between. The CDR3 is 14 amino acids. CDR3 coding DNA: TGCGCCAGCTACTCCGGGCCTGGGTCCTACGAGCAGTACTTC. It codes for CASYSGPGSYEQYF.

This chain connects TRBV6-1 to TRBJ2-1; tentatively, D is TRBD1 or TRBD2 (6 bases each). The length of the CDR3 is 11 residues. From germline, CDR1 is MNHNS and CDR2 SASEGT. V lost 11 bases and J lost 7, with 12 bases in between. This chain's CDR3 is CASRRGNEQFF. CDR3 sequence (DNA): TGTGCCTCAAGGAGGGGGAATGAGCAGTTCTTC.

This rearrangement joins TRBV9 to TRBJ1-3, with a tentative D call TRBD1 (5 bases). The CDR3 has 14 residues. Germline loops: CDR1 SGDLS, CDR2 YYNGEE. Trimming pared 2 bases from V and 0 bases from J, leaving 6 bases between. This CDR3 reads CASSVQGSGNTIYF. The CDR3 region has the DNA TGTGCCAGCAGCGTCCAGGGCTCTGGAAACACCATATATTTT. Full variable domain (outside the CDR3, taken from reference TRBV9 and TRBJ1-3): DSGVTQTPKHLITATGQRVTLRCSPRSGDLSVYWYQQSLDQGLQFLIQYYNGEERAKGNILERFSAQQFPDLHSELNLSSLELGDSALYFCASSVQGSGNTIYFGEGSWLTVV.